The 15 T cell receptor beta chains listed next were all sequenced from one sample in a study of cytomegalovirus exposure and HLA in healthy donors. The PCR employed 60 Vbeta primers together with 13 Jbeta primers. Here immunoSEQ multiplex PCR was the method, and the copy in TCRdb shows in-frame clones only, minus some. Of about 130,000 clones listed, around four fifths are singletons. The specimen sequenced was PBMCs. The receptor set was obtained from a woman aged 40 to 55 in good health and CMV-seropositive.

The chain links TRBV14 to TRBJ2-7, with D maybe TRBD2 (6 bases). Trimming cost V 1 base and J 2 bases, with 9 bases left between them. The CDR3 consists of 14 residues. Germline V gives CDR1 SGHDN, CDR2 FVKESK. The CDR3: CASSQVGLPYEQYF. The CDR3 nucleotides read TGTGCCAGCAGCCAAGTGGGACTTCCCTACGAGCAGTACTTC. The whole variable domain, remainder taken from reference TRBV14 and TRBJ2-7, is EAGVTQFPSHSVIEKGQTVTLRCDPISGHDNLYWYRRVMGKEIKFLLHFVKESKQDESGMPNNRFLAERTGGTYSTLKVQPAELEDSGVYFCASSQVGLPYEQYFGPGTRLTVT.

The genes are TRBV6-5 and TRBJ1-2; a weak D match, TRBD1 (5 bases). V dropped 2 bases and J dropped 4 bases, with 11 bases sitting between them. Germline V gives CDR1 MNHEY, CDR2 SVGAGI. This CDR3 contains 14 residues. CDR3 bases: TGTGCCAGCAGTTACGGGGCCCAGGGCTATGGCTACACCTTC. Its translation: CASSYGAQGYGYTF.

This clone was seen more than once but under ten times. V gene TRBV29-1 combines with J gene TRBJ1-1; no definite D call. The length of the CDR3 is 14 residues. CDR1 SQVTM and CDR2 ANQGSEA come from the germline V gene. The V end was cut by 7 bases, the J end by 0 bases, with 15 bases between. The CDR3 DNA sequence: TGCAGCGCTATGTCCAAATCCATGAACACTGAAGCTTTCTTT. Translating it yields CSAMSKSMNTEAFF.

The rearrangement joins TRBV5-1 to TRBJ2-3, with TRBD1 identical over 7 bases. CDR1 is SGHRS and CDR2 is YFSETQ in the germline V gene. The V segment lost 4 bases and the J segment 2 bases; nucleotides outside the gene matches: 10. CDR3 length equals 16 residues. DNA of the CDR3: TGCGCCAGCAGCCCAACAGACAGGGCCCCCACAGATACGCAGTATTTT. It specifies CASSPTDRAPTDTQYF.

The chain uses TRBV6-5 and TRBJ2-2, with 13 positions matching TRBD2. Per the germline V gene, CDR1 is MNHEY and CDR2 is SVGAGI. This CDR3 is built from 16 residues. The ends lost 4 bases at V and 8 bases at J; junction bases unmatched: 7. In DNA form, the CDR3 reads TGTGCCAGCAGTTCCCGGACTAGCGGGAGTACAGGGGAGCTGTTTTTT. Protein: CASSSRTSGSTGELFF.

The J gene is TRBJ2-1, the V gene TRBV7-3, with D perhaps matching TRBD1 (6 bases). V gave up 5 bases and J gave up 5 bases, with 16 bases separating them. This CDR3 has 15 residues. Germline values: CDR1 SGHTA, CDR2 FQGTGA. The CDR3 reads CASSPRAQGHNEQFF. CDR3 sequence (DNA): TGTGCCAGCAGCCCGAGGGCCCAGGGGCACAATGAGCAGTTCTTC.

This chain links TRBV19 with TRBJ1-4; no reliable D call. This CDR3 has 14 amino acids. V was pared by 3 bases and J by 14 bases, with 19 bases between. Germline V gene sequence: CDR1 LNHDA, CDR2 SQIVND (reference sequence). CDR3 sequence (DNA): TGTGCCAGTAGTATTGAGCGAGACACTGAGGGTCTGTTTTTT. This translates into CASSIERDTEGLFF.

The gene calls are TRBV5-1 and TRBJ2-5; possible D gene TRBD1, 5 bases. Germline V gene lookup returns CDR1 SGHRS and CDR2 YFSETQ. The CDR3 covers 14 residues. V lost 1 base and J 5 bases, leaving 12 bases between the germline ends. The CDR3 reads CASSLRQGWETQYF. DNA of the CDR3: TGCGCCAGCAGCTTGAGGCAGGGCTGGGAGACCCAGTACTTC.

This clone appeared a few times. The chain links TRBV7-2 to TRBJ2-7; 13 bases line up with TRBD2. V lost 5 bases to trimming and J lost 9 bases; unmatched junction nucleotides: 10. The CDR3 contains 15 residues. CDR1 SGHTA and CDR2 FQGNSA come from the germline V gene. The CDR3 bases are TGTGCCAGCAGCCGACTAGCGGGGGGCATCTCTCCGCAGTACTTC. This encodes CASSRLAGGISPQYF.

This clone was seen at least ten times. This rearrangement joins TRBV6-5 to TRBJ1-4; TRBD1 might be the D (6 bases). Germline CDR1 is MNHEY and CDR2 is SVGAGI. Trimming removed 2 bases from V and 4 bases from J, with 11 bases in between. CDR3 length: 15 residues. The CDR3 sequence is CASSYGGAVNEKLFF. The CDR3 bases are TGTGCCAGCAGTTACGGGGGGGCGGTTAATGAAAAACTGTTTTTT.

The chain couples TRBV5-1 to TRBJ2-1; a weak D match, TRBD1 (6 bases). This CDR3 spans 15 amino acids. V lost 0 bases and J lost 9, with 16 bases in between. Germline-derived CDR1 and CDR2 are SGHRS and YFSETQ. This CDR3 is CASSLARDGTSEQFF. The CDR3 region has the DNA TGCGCCAGCAGCTTGGCCAGGGACGGGACAAGTGAGCAGTTCTTC.

V is TRBV5-4 and J is TRBJ2-7, with TRBD1 identical over 7 bases. The CDR3 length is 15 residues. CDR1 is SGHNT and CDR2 is YYREEE in the germline V gene (reference sequence). With 0 bases clipped from V and 2 bases from J, the junction kept 5 bases outside the gene matches. CDR3 nucleotide sequence: TGTGCCAGCAGCTTGGGACAGGGTTTAACCTACGAGCAGTACTTC. This encodes CASSLGQGLTYEQYF.

CDR3: CASSPAGTGAPEQFF. In DNA form, the CDR3 reads TGTGCCAGCTCACCTGCCGGGACAGGGGCGCCTGAGCAGTTCTTC. The chain links TRBV18 to TRBJ2-1, with TRBD1 matching over 10 bases. Germline CDR1 is KGHSH and CDR2 is LQKENI. After removal of 3 bases from V and 9 bases from J, the junction contained 8 bases not matched to a gene. The CDR3 runs 15 residues.

J is TRBJ1-1 and V is TRBV5-4, with D uncertain. From germline, CDR1 is SGHNT and CDR2 YYREEE (reference sequence). Trimming left V 2 bases short and J 0 bases short, with 5 bases between. This CDR3 comprises 13 residues. The CDR3, as DNA: TGTGCCAGCAGCTTACTGATGAACACTGAAGCTTTCTTT. Translating it yields CASSLLMNTEAFF.

V and J are TRBV28 and TRBJ2-7; tentatively, D is TRBD1 (6 bases). V shed 10 bases and J shed 6 bases, with 19 bases lying between them. The CDR3 is 13 amino acids. The germline CDR1 and CDR2 sequences are MDHEN and SYDVKM. The CDR3 region is CATRLNQGSEQYF. Written as DNA, the CDR3 is TGTGCCACCCGATTAAACCAGGGGAGCGAGCAGTACTTC.